This is a list of T cell receptor beta chains from one sample in a study of CD8+ T cells in alopecia areata. TCRdb keeps only in-frame clones here, not all; method: immunoSEQ multiplex PCR. The sample carries some 160,000 clones, 62% recorded once. The material sequenced was CD8+ T cells sorted from blood. These receptors were obtained from a human donor in good health. The CDR3 runs from the conserved cysteine through the conserved F or W. D genes are given only for firm matches. The size of a clone is reported for some rows only, either as once, few or many, or as a class for expanded clones.

V gene	J gene	D gene	clone size	CDR3 DNA	CDR3 protein
TRBV5-4	TRBJ2-7	.	.	TGTGCCAGCAGCGTCTATAGTGGGGCCTACGAGCAGTACTTC	CASSVYSGAYEQYF
TRBV28	TRBJ2-7	.	.	TGTGCCAGCAGTTTAGTGGGGCTCTACGAGCAGTACTTC	CASSLVGLYEQYF
TRBV4-1	TRBJ2-2	.	few	TGCGCCAGCAGCCTTGGGCGGCGGCCTACCGGGGAGCTGTTTTTT	CASSLGRRPTGELFF
TRBV7-8	TRBJ2-7	.	.	TGTGCCAGCAGCCCCGAGGTCGGGGGAGGTAACGAGCAGTACTTC	CASSPEVGGGNEQYF
TRBV6-5	TRBJ2-2	.	few	TGTGCCAGCAGGAGGTACACCGGGGAGCTGTTTTTT	CASRRYTGELFF
TRBV4-2	TRBJ1-2	.	.	TGTGCCAGCAGCCCAAGGGAGGGAGGAAACTATGGCTACACCTTC	CASSPREGGNYGYTF
TRBV5-6	TRBJ1-2	.	.	TGTGCCAGCAGCTCCCCCCCAGGGAGGGAACGGGATAACTATGGCTACACCTTC	CASSSPPGRERDNYGYTF
TRBV29-1	TRBJ2-7	.	.	TGCAGCGTTGGGGACCCGAAGACGCCCTACGAGCAGTACTTC	CSVGDPKTPYEQYF
TRBV9	TRBJ2-3	TRBD2	.	TGTGCCAGCAGCGAGGGAGGGGTGGCCACAGATACGCAGTATTTT	CASSEGGVATDTQYF
TRBV29-1	TRBJ1-2	.	.	TGCAGCGTTGAAGGCCGGAGCGAGTCTGGCTACACCTTC	CSVEGRSESGYTF
TRBV5-1	TRBJ2-7	.	.	TGCGCCAGCAGTTCGGACCGGTCCTACGAGCAGTACTTC	CASSSDRSYEQYF
TRBV6-1	TRBJ1-2	.	once	TGTGCCAGCAGTGAAGCCGGACAGTTAGGCTATGGCTACACCTTC	CASSEAGQLGYGYTF
TRBV27	TRBJ2-1	.	.	TGTGCCAGCAGTACCCACCGCAGAGCTCTTGACGGGAGCTGGAATGAGCAGTTCTTC	CASSTHRRALDGSWNEQFF
TRBV19	TRBJ1-5	.	.	TGTGCCAGTACCCCTTGGGGGCAGGGCAATCAGCCCCAGCATTTT	CASTPWGQGNQPQHF
TRBV28	TRBJ2-5	.	.	TGTGCCAGCAGTTTTGAGAGCGTGGTTTTCGAGACCCAGTACTTC	CASSFESVVFETQYF
TRBV2	TRBJ1-2	TRBD1	.	TGTGCCAGCATCGGGGGGACAGGCCCTTATGGCTACACCTTC	CASIGGTGPYGYTF
TRBV29-1	TRBJ1-1	.	.	TGCAGCGTTAAGCAGGGGAGGCCTGAAGCTTTCTTT	CSVKQGRPEAFF
TRBV27	TRBJ2-1	TRBD2	.	TGTGCCAGCAGTTTATTGCCCCTAGCGGGACTCTTCAATGAGCAGTTCTTC	CASSLLPLAGLFNEQFF
TRBV19	TRBJ1-5	.	.	TGTGCCAGTAGTTCGGGGGACGGCACCGATCAGCCCCAGCATTTT	CASSSGDGTDQPQHF
TRBV2	TRBJ2-1	TRBD2	.	TGTGCCAGCAGTCTACCCGGGACTAGTGTCTACAATGAGCAGTTCTTC	CASSLPGTSVYNEQFF
TRBV29-1	TRBJ2-3	.	.	TGCAGCGTTTGGGGAGATACGCAGTATTTT	CSVWGDTQYF
TRBV5-6	TRBJ1-3	.	.	TGTGCCAGCAGCTTGGGGGTGTTCGGAAACACCATATATTTT	CASSLGVFGNTIYF
TRBV4-1	TRBJ2-1	.	few	TGCGCCAGCAGCCAACCCGACAGTTACAATGAGCAGTTCTTC	CASSQPDSYNEQFF
TRBV6-5	TRBJ2-3	.	.	TGTGCCAGCAGTACCTACGAGACTAGCACAGATACGCAGTATTTT	CASSTYETSTDTQYF
TRBV10-2	TRBJ2-7	.	few	TGCGCCAGCAGTGAAAGGGGCACCTACGAGCAGTACTTC	CASSERGTYEQYF
TRBV13	TRBJ1-1	.	once	TGTGCCAGCCTATACAAGAACACTGAAGCTTTCTTT	CASLYKNTEAFF
TRBV11-2	TRBJ2-5	.	.	TGTGCCAGCAGCTTAGACGTAGAGACCCAGTACTTC	CASSLDVETQYF
TRBV29-1	TRBJ2-7	TRBD1	.	TGCAGCGTTGGGACGGACAGGGGCTACGAGCAGTACTTC	CSVGTDRGYEQYF
TRBV25-1	TRBJ2-5	.	.	TGTGCCAGCAGTGGCTTTGACCCAGAGACCCAGTACTTC	CASSGFDPETQYF
TRBV15	TRBJ2-4	.	.	TGTGCCACCAGCACTGCCGGGACCACCAAAAACATTCAGTACTTC	CATSTAGTTKNIQYF
TRBV15	TRBJ2-7	.	.	TGTGCCACCAGCAGAAAATCAGGAGATTCCTCGAAAGAGCAGTACTTC	CATSRKSGDSSKEQYF
TRBV5-1	TRBJ2-2	TRBD2	.	TGCGCCAGCAGCTTGCCTACTAGCGGAGGGAACACCGGGGAGCTGTTTTTT	CASSLPTSGGNTGELFF
TRBV9	TRBJ1-5	.	few	TGTGCCAGCAGCGCCGGACAGTGGGATCAGCCCCAGCATTTT	CASSAGQWDQPQHF
TRBV30	TRBJ1-1	.	.	TGTGCCTGGAGTGCCCCGGGGCGGGACATGAACACTGAAGCTTTCTTT	CAWSAPGRDMNTEAFF
TRBV25-1	TRBJ2-5	TRBD1	.	TGTGCCAGCAGCCCCGGGACAGAAGAGACCCAGTACTTC	CASSPGTEETQYF
TRBV10-2	TRBJ2-2	.	.	TGCGCCAGCAGTGAAGGCGGTTACACCGGGGAGCTGTTTTTT	CASSEGGYTGELFF
TRBV4-1	TRBJ2-1	.	.	TGCGCCAGCGGGACACTAGCGAAGGGTGAGCAGTTCTTC	CASGTLAKGEQFF
TRBV30	TRBJ2-7	.	.	TGTGCCTGGATTCCGGAGGTGGTTCTAGGCGAGCAGTACTTC	CAWIPEVVLGEQYF
TRBV29-1	TRBJ2-1	TRBD2	.	TGCAGCGTTGAGGGACTAGCGGGACATCCAGTCCCCTACAATGAGCAGTTCTTC	CSVEGLAGHPVPYNEQFF
TRBV29-1	TRBJ1-1	.	few	TGCAGCGTTCCCGGTTTCAATTCCAGGAACACTGAAGCTTTCTTT	CSVPGFNSRNTEAFF
TRBV9	TRBJ2-1	TRBD1	few	TGTGCCAGCAGCGCGCCGGGACAGACGAATGAGCAGTTCTTC	CASSAPGQTNEQFF
TRBV27	TRBJ2-1	.	.	TGTGCCAGCAGTTCGGGGCCGTGGGAAAGGCAGTTCTTC	CASSSGPWERQFF
TRBV4-1	TRBJ2-7	TRBD1	.	TGCGCCAGCAGCCAGAGCCGGGACAGGATCTCCGAGCAGTACTTC	CASSQSRDRISEQYF
TRBV4-1	TRBJ2-3	.	once	TGCGCCAGCAGCCATGCGGGCAGGAGCACAGATACGCAGTATTTT	CASSHAGRSTDTQYF
TRBV5-6	TRBJ2-3	.	.	TGTGCCAGCAGCTTGGGGGGAGGATGGACAGATACGCAGTATTTT	CASSLGGGWTDTQYF
TRBV4-2	TRBJ2-1	.	.	TGTGCCAGCAGCCAAGACGTTCGGGGGCTTGAGCAGTTCTTC	CASSQDVRGLEQFF
TRBV28	TRBJ1-2	.	few	TGTGCCAGCACCTCTTTATCTGGCTACACCTTC	CASTSLSGYTF
TRBV27	TRBJ2-2	.	.	TGTGCCAGCAGTTTCGGAACCGGGGAGCTGTTTTTT	CASSFGTGELFF